This T cell receptor (beta chain) was obtained from a study of blood T cells in healthy people across ages. Primers used in a second PCR of roughly 7 to 11 cycles were a sample-barcoded 5' primer and a J-beta primer mix. TCRdb used MiXCR to reprocess the 5' RACE reads, holding one entry per CDR3 protein. Among more than 600,000 distinct CDR3 sequences listed, just under 25% were seen once. Germline V gene sequence: CDR1 SGHRS, CDR2 YFSETQ. CDR3 length: 14 amino acids. The sample holds a few counts of this clonotype. These data were also reused for a study on T cells of mothers and their children.

This clonotype was sampled from a boy aged 5 to 17 in good health. The chain recombines TRBV5-1 with TRBJ1-5, with D perhaps matching TRBD1 or TRBD2 (5 bases each). Judging by the DNA end, TRBJ2-3 fits better; the J call may be wrong. The sequenced sample consisted of blood. CDR3 sequence reads: CASSLGGTNQPQYF. The CDR3 DNA reads as TGCGCCAGCAGCTTGGGGGGGACCAATCAGCCCCAGTATTTT.